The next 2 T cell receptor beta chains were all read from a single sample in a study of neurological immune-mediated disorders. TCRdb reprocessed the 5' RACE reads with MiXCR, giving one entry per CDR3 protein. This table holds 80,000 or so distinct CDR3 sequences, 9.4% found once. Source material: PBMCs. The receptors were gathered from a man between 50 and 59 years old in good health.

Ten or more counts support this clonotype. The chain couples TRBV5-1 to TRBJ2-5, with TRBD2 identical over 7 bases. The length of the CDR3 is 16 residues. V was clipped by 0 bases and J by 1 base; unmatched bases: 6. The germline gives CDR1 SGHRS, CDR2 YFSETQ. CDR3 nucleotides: TGCGCCAGCAGCTTGGACGGAGCGGGGATCCAAGAGACCCAGTACTTC. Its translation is CASSLDGAGIQETQYF.

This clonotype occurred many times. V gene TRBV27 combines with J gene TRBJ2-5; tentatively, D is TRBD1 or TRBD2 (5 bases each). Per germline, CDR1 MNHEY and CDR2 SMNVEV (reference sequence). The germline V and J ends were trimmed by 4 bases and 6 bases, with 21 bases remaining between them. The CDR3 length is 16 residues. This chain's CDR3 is CASSYGGTQSPKTQYF. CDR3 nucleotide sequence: TGTGCCAGCAGTTATGGGGGTACGCAGTCACCAAAGACCCAGTACTTC.